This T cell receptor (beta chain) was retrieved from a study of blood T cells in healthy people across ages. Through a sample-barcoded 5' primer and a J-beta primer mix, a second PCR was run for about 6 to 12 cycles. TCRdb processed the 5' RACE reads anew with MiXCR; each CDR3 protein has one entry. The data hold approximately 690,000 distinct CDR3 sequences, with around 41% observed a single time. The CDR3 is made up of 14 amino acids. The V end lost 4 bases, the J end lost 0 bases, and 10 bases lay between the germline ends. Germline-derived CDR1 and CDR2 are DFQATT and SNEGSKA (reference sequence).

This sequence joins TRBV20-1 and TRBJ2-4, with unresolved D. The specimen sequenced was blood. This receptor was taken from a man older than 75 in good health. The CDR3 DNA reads TGCAGTGCTATGGTGGATCTAGCCAAAAACATTCAGTACTTC. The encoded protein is CSAMVDLAKNIQYF.